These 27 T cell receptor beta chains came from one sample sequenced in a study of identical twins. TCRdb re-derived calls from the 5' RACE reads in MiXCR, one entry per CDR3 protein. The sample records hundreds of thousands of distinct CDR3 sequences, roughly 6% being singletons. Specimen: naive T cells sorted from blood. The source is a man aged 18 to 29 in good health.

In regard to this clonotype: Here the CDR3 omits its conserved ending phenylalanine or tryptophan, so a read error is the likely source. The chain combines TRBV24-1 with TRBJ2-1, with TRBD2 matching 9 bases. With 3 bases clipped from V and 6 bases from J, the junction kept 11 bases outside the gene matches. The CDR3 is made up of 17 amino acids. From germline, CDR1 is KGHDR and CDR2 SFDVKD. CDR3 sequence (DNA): TGTGCCACCAGTGATACCAGCGGGGGGCGGTCAATCAATGAGCAGTTCTTA. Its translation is CATSDTSGGRSINEQFL.

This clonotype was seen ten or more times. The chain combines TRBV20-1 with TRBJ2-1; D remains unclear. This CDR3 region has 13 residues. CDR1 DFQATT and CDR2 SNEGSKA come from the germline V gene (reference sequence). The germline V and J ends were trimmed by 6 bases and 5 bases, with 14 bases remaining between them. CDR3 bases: TGCAGTGCCACCCCGGACGCCGACAATGAGCAGTTCTTC. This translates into CSATPDADNEQFF.

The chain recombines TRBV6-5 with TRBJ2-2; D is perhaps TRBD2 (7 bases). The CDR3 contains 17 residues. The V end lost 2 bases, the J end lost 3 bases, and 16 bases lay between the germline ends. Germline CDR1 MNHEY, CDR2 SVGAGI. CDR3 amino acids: CASSYLGEGHYTGELFF. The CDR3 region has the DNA TGTGCCAGCAGTTACCTCGGGGAGGGACATTACACCGGGGAGCTGTTTTTT.

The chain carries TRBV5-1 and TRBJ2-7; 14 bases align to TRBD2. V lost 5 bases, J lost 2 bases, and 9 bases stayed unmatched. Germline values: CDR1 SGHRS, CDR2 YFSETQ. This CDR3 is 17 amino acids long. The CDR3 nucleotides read TGCGCCAGCAGTTTCGGGACTAGCGGGAGACGGGCCTACGAGCAGTACTTC. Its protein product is CASSFGTSGRRAYEQYF.

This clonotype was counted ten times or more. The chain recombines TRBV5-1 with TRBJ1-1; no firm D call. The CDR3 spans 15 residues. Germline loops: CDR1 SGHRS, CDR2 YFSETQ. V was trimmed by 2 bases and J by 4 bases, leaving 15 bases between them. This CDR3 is CASSFQVGQSTEAFF. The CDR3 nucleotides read TGCGCCAGCAGCTTCCAGGTAGGCCAGAGCACTGAAGCTTTCTTT.

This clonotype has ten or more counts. The CDR3 loop is CASSDLFSKSGNTIYF. The DNA for the CDR3 is TGTGCCAGCAGTGATCTCTTCAGTAAATCCGGAAACACCATATATTTT. This chain joins TRBV6-1 and TRBJ1-3; D call uncertain. Looked up from germline, CDR1 is MNHNS and CDR2 is SASEGT. The CDR3 totals 16 residues. V lost 3 bases to trimming and J lost 4 bases, with 16 bases between them.

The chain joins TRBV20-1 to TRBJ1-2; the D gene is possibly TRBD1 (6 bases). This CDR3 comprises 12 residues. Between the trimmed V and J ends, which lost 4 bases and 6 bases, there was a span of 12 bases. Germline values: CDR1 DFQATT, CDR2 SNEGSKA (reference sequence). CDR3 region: CSANGQIDGYTF. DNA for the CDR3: TGCAGTGCTAATGGACAGATAGATGGCTACACCTTC.

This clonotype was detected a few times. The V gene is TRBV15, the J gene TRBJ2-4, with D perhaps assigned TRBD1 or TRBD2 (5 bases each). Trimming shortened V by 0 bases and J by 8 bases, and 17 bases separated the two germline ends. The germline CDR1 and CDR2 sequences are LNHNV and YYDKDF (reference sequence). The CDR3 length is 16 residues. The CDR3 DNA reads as TGTGCCACCAGCAGAGAGATGACACTAAGAGGGGACATTCAGTACTTC. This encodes CATSREMTLRGDIQYF.

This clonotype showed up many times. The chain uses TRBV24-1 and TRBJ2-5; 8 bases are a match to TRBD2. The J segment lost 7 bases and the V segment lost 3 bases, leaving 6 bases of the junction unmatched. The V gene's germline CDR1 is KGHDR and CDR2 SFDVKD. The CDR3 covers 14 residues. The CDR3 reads CATSDAGLAGTQYF. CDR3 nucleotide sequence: TGTGCCACCAGTGATGCCGGACTAGCAGGGACCCAGTACTTC.

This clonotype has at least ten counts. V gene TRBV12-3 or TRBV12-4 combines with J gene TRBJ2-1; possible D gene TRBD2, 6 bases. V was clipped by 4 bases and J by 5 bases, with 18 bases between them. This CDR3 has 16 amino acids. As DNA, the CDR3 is TGTGCCAGCAGTTCCCCCGGCGGGGCGAGAAACAATGAGCAGTTCTTC. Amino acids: CASSSPGGARNNEQFF.

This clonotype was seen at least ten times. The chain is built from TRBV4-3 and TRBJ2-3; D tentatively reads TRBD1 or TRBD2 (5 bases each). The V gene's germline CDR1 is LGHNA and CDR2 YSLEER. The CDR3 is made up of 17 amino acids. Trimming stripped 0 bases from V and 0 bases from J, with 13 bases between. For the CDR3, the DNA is TGCGCCAGCAGCCAAGAAGGGCCGGGACCTAGCACAGATACGCAGTATTTT. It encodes CASSQEGPGPSTDTQYF.

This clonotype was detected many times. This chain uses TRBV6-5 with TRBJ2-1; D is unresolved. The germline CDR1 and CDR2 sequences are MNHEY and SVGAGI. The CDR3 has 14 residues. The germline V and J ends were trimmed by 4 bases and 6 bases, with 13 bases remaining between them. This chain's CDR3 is CASSSPASSNEQFF. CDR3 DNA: TGTGCCAGCAGTTCCCCGGCGAGCTCCAATGAGCAGTTCTTC.

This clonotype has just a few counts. CDR3 in DNA: TGCAGTGCGGGGGGGACTAACGGGTACGAGCAGTACTTC. Translated: CSAGGTNGYEQYF. The chain uses TRBV20-1 and TRBJ2-7; 7 bases are a match to TRBD2. CDR3 size: 13 residues. Germline V gene data show CDR1 as DFQATT and CDR2 as SNEGSKA (reference sequence). J gave up 4 bases and V 6 bases, and 9 bases lay outside the gene matches.

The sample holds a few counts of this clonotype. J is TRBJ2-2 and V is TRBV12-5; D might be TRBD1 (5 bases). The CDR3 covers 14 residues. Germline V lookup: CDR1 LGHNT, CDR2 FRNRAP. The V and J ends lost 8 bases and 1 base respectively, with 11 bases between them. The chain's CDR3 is CASRRGLNTGELFF. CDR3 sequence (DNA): TGTGCTAGTAGAAGGGGATTGAACACCGGGGAGCTGTTTTTT.

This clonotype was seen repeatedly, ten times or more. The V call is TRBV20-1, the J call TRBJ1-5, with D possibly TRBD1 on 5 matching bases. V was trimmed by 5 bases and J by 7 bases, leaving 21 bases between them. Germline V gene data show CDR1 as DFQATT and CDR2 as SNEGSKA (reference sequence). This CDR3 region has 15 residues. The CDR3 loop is CSASPGDLRLQPQHF. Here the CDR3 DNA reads TGCAGTGCTTCCCCGGGGGATCTCCGCCTGCAGCCCCAGCATTTT.

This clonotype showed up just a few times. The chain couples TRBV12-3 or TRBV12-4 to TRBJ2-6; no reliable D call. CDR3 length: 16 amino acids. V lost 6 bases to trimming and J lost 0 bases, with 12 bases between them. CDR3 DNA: TGTGCCAGCAGACTGGACGGATACTCTGGGGCCAACGTCCTGACTTTC. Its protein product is CASRLDGYSGANVLTF.

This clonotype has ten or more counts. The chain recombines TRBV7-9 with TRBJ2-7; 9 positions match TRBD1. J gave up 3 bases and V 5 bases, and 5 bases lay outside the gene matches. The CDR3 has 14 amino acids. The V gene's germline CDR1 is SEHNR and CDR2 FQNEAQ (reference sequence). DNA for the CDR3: TGTGCCAGCAGCCCACGACAGGGGGTCTACGAGCAGTACTTC. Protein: CASSPRQGVYEQYF.

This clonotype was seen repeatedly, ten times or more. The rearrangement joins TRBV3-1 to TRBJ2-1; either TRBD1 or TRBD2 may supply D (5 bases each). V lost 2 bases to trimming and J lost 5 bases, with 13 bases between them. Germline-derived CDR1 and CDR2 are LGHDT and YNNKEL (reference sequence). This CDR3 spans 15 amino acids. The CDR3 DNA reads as TGTGCCAGCAGCCAAATGGGAGTAGGGGACAATGAGCAGTTCTTC. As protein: CASSQMGVGDNEQFF.

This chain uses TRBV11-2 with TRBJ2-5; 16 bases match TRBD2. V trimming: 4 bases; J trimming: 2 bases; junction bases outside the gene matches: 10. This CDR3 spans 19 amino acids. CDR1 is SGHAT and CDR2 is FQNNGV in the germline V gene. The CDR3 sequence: CASSSRGGTSGREQETQYF. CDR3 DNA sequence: TGTGCCAGCAGCTCGAGGGGGGGGACTAGCGGGAGGGAGCAAGAGACCCAGTACTTC.

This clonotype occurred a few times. The CDR3 here is CSVEVSAGGSYNEQFF. The CDR3 nucleotides are TGCAGCGTTGAAGTTTCGGCAGGAGGTTCCTACAATGAGCAGTTCTTC. The chain has TRBV29-1 and TRBJ2-1; D may be TRBD2 (5 bases). In germline, CDR1 is SQVTM, CDR2 ANQGSEA. The length of the CDR3 is 16 residues. V gave up 1 base and J gave up 1 base, with 14 bases separating them.

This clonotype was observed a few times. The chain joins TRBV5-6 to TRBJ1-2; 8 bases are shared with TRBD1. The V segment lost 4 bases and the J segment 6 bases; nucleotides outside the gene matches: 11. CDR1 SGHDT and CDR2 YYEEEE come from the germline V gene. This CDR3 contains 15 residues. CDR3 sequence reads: CASSPSPTGADGYTF. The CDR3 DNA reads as TGTGCCAGCAGCCCGTCTCCGACAGGGGCGGATGGCTACACCTTC.

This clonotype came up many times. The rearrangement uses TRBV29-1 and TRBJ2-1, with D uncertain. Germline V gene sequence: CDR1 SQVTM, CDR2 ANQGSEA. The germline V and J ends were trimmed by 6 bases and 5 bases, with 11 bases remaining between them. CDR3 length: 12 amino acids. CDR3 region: CSVERKNNEQFF. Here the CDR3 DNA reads TGCAGCGTCGAGAGGAAAAACAATGAGCAGTTCTTC.

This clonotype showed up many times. The CDR3 reads CSASTYGELFF. The DNA of the CDR3 is TGCAGTGCTAGTACATATGGGGAGCTGTTTTTT. The chain joins TRBV20-1 to TRBJ2-2; D not certain. CDR1 is DFQATT, CDR2 SNEGSKA, per germline (reference sequence). This CDR3 is built from 11 residues. With 3 bases removed from V and 8 bases from J, the gap between germline ends came to 7 bases.

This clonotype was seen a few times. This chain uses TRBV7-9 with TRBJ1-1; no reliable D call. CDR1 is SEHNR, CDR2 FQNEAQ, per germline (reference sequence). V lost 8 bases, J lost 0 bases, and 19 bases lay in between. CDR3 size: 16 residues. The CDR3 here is CASRYVGRNMNTEAFF. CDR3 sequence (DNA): TGTGCCAGCCGTTACGTGGGCAGAAATATGAACACTGAAGCTTTCTTT. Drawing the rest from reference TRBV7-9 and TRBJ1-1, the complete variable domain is DTGVSQNPRHKITKRGQNVTFRCDPISEHNRLYWYRQTLGQGPEFLTYFQNEAQLEKSRLLSDRFSAERPKGSFSTLEIQRTEQGDSAMYLCASRYVGRNMNTEAFFGQGTRLTVV.

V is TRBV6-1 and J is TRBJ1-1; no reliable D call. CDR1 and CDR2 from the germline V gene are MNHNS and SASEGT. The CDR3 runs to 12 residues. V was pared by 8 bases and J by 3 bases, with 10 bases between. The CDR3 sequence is CASDWVDTEAFF. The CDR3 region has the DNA TGTGCCAGCGATTGGGTGGACACTGAAGCTTTCTTT.

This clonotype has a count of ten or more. CDR3 bases: TGTGCCAGCAGCTTAGGGGCAGGTACAAATGAGCAGTTCTTC. This codes for CASSLGAGTNEQFF. The chain recombines TRBV7-2 with TRBJ2-1; D unresolved. Trimming shortened V by 1 base and J by 7 bases, and 11 bases separated the two germline ends. Looked up from germline, CDR1 is SGHTA and CDR2 is FQGNSA. The CDR3 is made up of 14 amino acids. Looking up the rest from reference TRBV7-2 and TRBJ2-1 gives the full variable domain: GAGVSQSPSNKVTEKGKDVELRCDPISGHTALYWYRQSLGQGLEFLIYFQGNSAPDKSGLPSDRFSAERTGGSVSTLTIQRTQQEDSAVYLCASSLGAGTNEQFFGPGTRLTVL.

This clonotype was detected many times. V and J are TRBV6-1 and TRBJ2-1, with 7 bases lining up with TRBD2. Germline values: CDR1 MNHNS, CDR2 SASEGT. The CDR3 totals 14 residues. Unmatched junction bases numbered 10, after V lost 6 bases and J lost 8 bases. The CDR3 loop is CASRPPGGGDEQFF. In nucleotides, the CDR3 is TGTGCCAGCAGGCCCCCGGGCGGGGGTGATGAGCAGTTCTTC.